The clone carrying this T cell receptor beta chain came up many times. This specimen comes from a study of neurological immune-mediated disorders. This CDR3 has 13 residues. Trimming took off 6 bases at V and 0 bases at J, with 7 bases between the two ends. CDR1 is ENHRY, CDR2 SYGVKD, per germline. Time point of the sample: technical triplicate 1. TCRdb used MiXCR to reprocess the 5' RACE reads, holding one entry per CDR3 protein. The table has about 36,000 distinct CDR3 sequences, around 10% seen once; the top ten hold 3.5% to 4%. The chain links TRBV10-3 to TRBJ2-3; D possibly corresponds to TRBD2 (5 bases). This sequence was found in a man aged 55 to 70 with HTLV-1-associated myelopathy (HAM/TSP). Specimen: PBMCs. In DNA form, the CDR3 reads TGTGCCATCAGGGACTCAAGCACAGATACGCAGTATTTT. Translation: CAIRDSSTDTQYF.